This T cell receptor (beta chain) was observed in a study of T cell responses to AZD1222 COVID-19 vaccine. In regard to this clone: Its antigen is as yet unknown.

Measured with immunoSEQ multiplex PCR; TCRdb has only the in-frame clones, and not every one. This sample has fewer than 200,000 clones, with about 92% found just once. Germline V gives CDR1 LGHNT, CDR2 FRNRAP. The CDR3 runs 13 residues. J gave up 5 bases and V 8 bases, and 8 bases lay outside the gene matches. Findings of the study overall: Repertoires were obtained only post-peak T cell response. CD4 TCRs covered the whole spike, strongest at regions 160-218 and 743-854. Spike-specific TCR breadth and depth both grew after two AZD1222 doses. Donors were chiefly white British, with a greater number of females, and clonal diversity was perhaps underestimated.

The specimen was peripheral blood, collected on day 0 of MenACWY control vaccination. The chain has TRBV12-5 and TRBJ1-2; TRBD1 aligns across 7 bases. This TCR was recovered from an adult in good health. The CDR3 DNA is TGTGCTAGTACCCGGGACAGAAAATATGGCTACACCTTC. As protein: CASTRDRKYGYTF.